This entry lists 12 T cell receptor beta chains sequenced from one sample in a study of CD8 T cells in ankylosing spondylitis. TCRdb recomputed calls from the 5' RACE reads with MiXCR, one row per CDR3 protein. The sample shows about 42,000 distinct CDR3 sequences, under 5% of them seen only once. The sequenced sample consisted of blood, either unsorted or a sorted T cell fraction (not recorded which). These receptors all stem from a female donor with ankylosing spondylitis or in good health (not recorded which).

By sample share, this clonotype is medium-sized (0.01 to 0.1%). The chain has TRBV9 and TRBJ2-2; 7 nucleotides agree with TRBD1. This CDR3 spans 15 amino acids. V trimming: 4 bases; J trimming: 4 bases; junction bases outside the gene matches: 7. Germline loops: CDR1 SGDLS, CDR2 YYNGEE. CDR3 sequence: CASSPRQGATGELFF. The CDR3 DNA reads as TGTGCCAGCAGCCCCCGACAGGGAGCCACCGGGGAGCTGTTTTTT.

Ten or more counts support this clonotype. This chain links TRBV9 with TRBJ1-4; the D gene is possibly TRBD1 (5 bases). V lost 4 bases and J lost 13, with 26 bases in between. Germline values: CDR1 SGDLS, CDR2 YYNGEE. CDR3 length: 16 residues. CDR3 DNA: TGTGCCAGCAGCCCATCGGGAGGGTTTACAGGAAGTGGACTGTTTTTT. It is translated as CASSPSGGFTGSGLFF.

This clonotype was seen many times. The genes are TRBV9 and TRBJ2-5; D unresolved. V lost 4 bases, J lost 0 bases, and 19 bases lay in between. The CDR3 sequence is 17 residues long. Looked up from germline, CDR1 is SGDLS and CDR2 is YYNGEE. The chain's CDR3 is CASSPRTADPYQETQYF. The CDR3 DNA sequence: TGTGCCAGCAGCCCTCGTACGGCGGACCCGTACCAAGAGACCCAGTACTTC.

This clonotype was picked up many times. This rearrangement joins TRBV9 to TRBJ2-5, with D tentatively TRBD2 (5 bases). V was shortened by 1 base and J by 4 bases, with 8 bases between the two germline ends. The germline gives CDR1 SGDLS, CDR2 YYNGEE. The CDR3 has 13 amino acids. The CDR3: CASSVRGRETQYF. The DNA of the CDR3 is TGTGCCAGCAGCGTACGAGGGAGAGAGACCCAGTACTTC.

This clonotype was counted many times. The gene calls are TRBV9 and TRBJ2-5; maybe TRBD1 (6 bases). The V end was cut by 6 bases, the J end by 3 bases, with 15 bases between. The CDR3 is 14 residues long. CDR1 SGDLS and CDR2 YYNGEE come from the germline V gene. For the CDR3, the DNA is TGTGCCAGCAACAGGGCTCCGGGGAAAGAGACCCAGTACTTC. As protein: CASNRAPGKETQYF.

Ten or more counts support this clonotype. The chain links TRBV9 to TRBJ2-7; possibly TRBD1 or TRBD2 for D (5 bases each). This CDR3 spans 14 amino acids. The germline V gene has CDR1 SGDLS and CDR2 YYNGEE. V lost 2 bases to trimming and J lost 1 base, with 10 bases between them. The CDR3 region has the DNA TGTGCCAGCAGCGTGGGACCTCTGTCCTACGAGCAGTACTTC. It translates to CASSVGPLSYEQYF.

This clonotype was seen at least ten times. V usage is TRBV9 and J usage is TRBJ2-5; 7 positions agree with TRBD2. The CDR3 spans 13 residues. After removal of 2 bases from V and 5 bases from J, the junction contained 3 bases not matched to a gene. Germline V gene sequence: CDR1 SGDLS, CDR2 YYNGEE. The CDR3 region is CASSVREGETQYF. CDR3 sequence (DNA): TGTGCCAGCAGCGTTAGGGAGGGTGAGACCCAGTACTTC.

This clonotype was picked up many times. The chain uses TRBV9 and TRBJ2-7; 7 nucleotides match TRBD1. The J segment lost 6 bases and the V segment lost 3 bases, leaving 9 bases of the junction unmatched. The V gene's germline CDR1 is SGDLS and CDR2 YYNGEE. CDR3 length equals 14 residues. CDR3 nucleotide sequence: TGTGCCAGCAGCGCCTCCGGGACAGCTGGCGAGCAGTACTTC. Translation: CASSASGTAGEQYF.

DNA of the CDR3: TGTGCCAGCAGCGTAGCGGGGGGGGATCCTTCCTACAATGAGCAGTTCTTC. Protein: CASSVAGGDPSYNEQFF. The chain employs TRBV9 and TRBJ2-1; the match to TRBD2 covers 8 bases. Trimming at V came to 0 bases and at J to 1 base, leaving 6 bases not matched to a gene. CDR3 size: 17 residues. Germline CDR1 SGDLS, CDR2 YYNGEE.

This clonotype was detected ten times or more. The gene calls are TRBV9 and TRBJ2-7; D uncertain. With 3 bases removed from V and 2 bases from J, the gap between germline ends came to 9 bases. The germline V gene encodes CDR1 SGDLS and CDR2 YYNGEE. The CDR3 extends over 13 amino acids. The CDR3 loop is CASSESGAYEQYF. The CDR3 DNA is TGTGCCAGCAGCGAGTCCGGAGCCTACGAGCAGTACTTC.

The V gene is TRBV9, the J gene TRBJ2-7, with 11 bases fitting TRBD1. The V segment lost 0 bases and the J segment 7 bases; nucleotides outside the gene matches: 9. CDR3 length equals 16 residues. Germline CDR1 reads SGDLS; CDR2 reads YYNGEE. In nucleotides, the CDR3 is TGTGCCAGCAGCGTAGCTCTTGGACAGGGGGCGTGGGAGCAGTACTTC. Its protein is CASSVALGQGAWEQYF.

This clonotype was observed at least ten times. The chain uses TRBV9 and TRBJ2-1, with TRBD1 matching 10 bases. The trim removed 0 bases at V and 7 bases at J, leaving 7 bases unmatched. This CDR3 region has 16 residues. CDR1 and CDR2 (germline): SGDLS, YYNGEE. CDR3 bases: TGTGCCAGCAGCGTAGAGAACTGGGACAGGGGAAATGAGCAGTTCTTC. The encoded protein is CASSVENWDRGNEQFF. Together with reference TRBV9 and TRBJ2-1, the CDR3 gives the full variable domain: DSGVTQTPKHLITATGQRVTLRCSPRSGDLSVYWYQQSLDQGLQFLIQYYNGEERAKGNILERFSAQQFPDLHSELNLSSLELGDSALYFCASSVENWDRGNEQFFGPGTRLTVL.